This is a list of T cell receptor beta chains from one sample in a study of tissue T cells after allogeneic stem cell transplantation. The assay was immunoSEQ multiplex PCR, and TCRdb's table has in-frame clones only and misses some. The sample holds tens of thousands of clones, more than 90% seen once. Sequenced here: blood, sampled before transplantation. The receptors here all came from a woman between 35 and 70 years old who later had graft-versus-host disease after an allogeneic stem cell transplant. Each CDR3 is given with its conserved first and last residue. The D gene is left open where the match is weak. Part of the rows lack a size; the others show once, few, many or a class for expanded clones.

j_call	clone_size	v_call	d_call	cdr3_nt	cdr3_aa
TRBJ1-2	NA	TRBV6-5	NA	TGTGCCAGCCGGAGGTTAACGGGTGGCTACACCTTC	CASRRLTGGYTF
TRBJ2-7	NA	TRBV11-2	TRBD2	TGTGCCAGCAGCTCGCGGACTAGCGGGAGACCCGAGCAGTACTTC	CASSSRTSGRPEQYF
TRBJ2-3	NA	TRBV19	NA	TGTGCCAGTAACGGCCGAGACACAGATACGCAGTATTTT	CASNGRDTDTQYF
TRBJ1-3	NA	TRBV19	NA	TGTGCCAGTACCTCAAGGGACACCAGCTCTGGAAACACCATATATTTT	CASTSRDTSSGNTIYF
TRBJ1-1	NA	TRBV12-3/TRBV12-4	NA	TGTGCCAGCAGTCCGGGAACGAACACTGAAGCTTTCTTT	CASSPGTNTEAFF
TRBJ2-7	NA	TRBV6-2/TRBV6-3	NA	TGTGCCAGCAGTTTGACCGGCCCTAACTACGAGCAGTACTTC	CASSLTGPNYEQYF
TRBJ2-1	once	TRBV5-1	TRBD2	TGCGCCAGCAGCTCGACGTCCGGGACTAGCGGGGAGCAGTTCTTC	CASSSTSGTSGEQFF
TRBJ1-2	NA	TRBV15	NA	TGTGCCACCAGCAGAGATCTGGGGGCTAACTATGGCTACACCTTC	CATSRDLGANYGYTF
TRBJ2-3	NA	TRBV7-6	NA	TGTGCCAGCAGCTTAGGGTGGGGACCCGATACGCAGTATTTT	CASSLGWGPDTQYF
TRBJ1-5	few	TRBV24-1	TRBD1	TGTGCCACCAGTGATTCCCAACAGGGGGCGGAGCAGCCCCAGCATTTT	CATSDSQQGAEQPQHF
TRBJ2-1	NA	TRBV6-5	TRBD2	TGTGCCAGCAGTTACGGACTAGCGGGAGATTACAATGAGCAGTTCTTC	CASSYGLAGDYNEQFF
TRBJ2-5	NA	TRBV5-1	NA	TGCGCCAGCAGCTTGGCCGGGACAACCCAAGAGACCCAGTACTTC	CASSLAGTTQETQYF
TRBJ2-1	NA	TRBV19	NA	TGTGCCAGTAGTATAGTGGGGATTACCTACAATGAGCAGTTCTTC	CASSIVGITYNEQFF
TRBJ2-5	NA	TRBV19	NA	TGTGCCAGTAGTACCGCCGGAACAGGGACGGCCCTGGTGGCCCAGTACTTC	CASSTAGTGTALVAQYF
TRBJ2-7	NA	TRBV19	NA	TGTGCCACTGCGGACACAAACTCCTACGAGCAGTACTTC	CATADTNSYEQYF
TRBJ2-2	few	TRBV4-1	NA	TGCGCCAGCAGCCCCCCTCATACCGGGGAGCTGTTTTTT	CASSPPHTGELFF
TRBJ2-1	NA	TRBV5-1	TRBD2	TGCGCCAGCAGCCCGCAGGTTAGCGGGGTCTACAATGAGCAGTTCTTC	CASSPQVSGVYNEQFF
TRBJ2-7	NA	TRBV28	NA	TGTGCCAGCAGTTCTGCCTCGACTAGGTACTACGAGCAGTACTTC	CASSSASTRYYEQYF
TRBJ1-1	once	TRBV29-1	TRBD1	TGCAGCGTAGGGGCAGGGGGCTCGGGCACTGAAGCTTTCTTT	CSVGAGGSGTEAFF
TRBJ2-6	once	TRBV19	TRBD2	TGTGCCACCTATAGCGGGAGGGCCTCTGGGGCCAACGTCCTGACTTTC	CATYSGRASGANVLTF
TRBJ1-2	NA	TRBV4-1	NA	TGCGCCAGCAGCCAAGTCAAGGGCGGAGGCTACACCTTC	CASSQVKGGGYTF
TRBJ2-2	once	TRBV7-9	NA	TGTGCCATTGTCGGGACCCTATCAAACACCGGGGAGCTGTTTTTT	CAIVGTLSNTGELFF
TRBJ2-2	NA	TRBV7-3	NA	TGTGCCAGCAGCGCCCGGCCCCCCGACGGGGAGCTGTTTTTT	CASSARPPDGELFF
TRBJ2-3	NA	TRBV10-3	TRBD1	TGTGCCATCAGTGAGCTGAGGGACAGACAGTATTTT	CAISELRDRQYF
TRBJ1-2	NA	TRBV5-1	NA	TGCGCCAGCAGCTCGGACGGGCTACTCACGAGTGGCTACACCTTC	CASSSDGLLTSGYTF
TRBJ2-1	few	TRBV7-9	NA	TGTGCCAGCAGCTTAGTAGGATGGCAGGGCAATGAGCAGTTCTTC	CASSLVGWQGNEQFF
TRBJ2-7	NA	TRBV6-5	NA	TGTGCCAGCAGCTACTCGGCGGGCTCCTCCTACGAGCAGTACTTC	CASSYSAGSSYEQYF
TRBJ1-1	once	TRBV10-2	NA	TGCGCCAGCAGCCAACGAGAAATCACTGAAGCTTTCTTT	CASSQREITEAFF
TRBJ1-1	NA	TRBV4-1	NA	TGCGCCAGCAGCCCGGCGCTGTCGGGGGGCACTGAAGCTTTCTTT	CASSPALSGGTEAFF
TRBJ2-1	NA	TRBV3-1/TRBV3-2	TRBD1	TGTGCCAGCAGCCAGCGAGACAGGGACAATGAGCAGTTCTTC	CASSQRDRDNEQFF
TRBJ1-6	NA	TRBV19	TRBD1	TGTGCCAGTAGACCGGGACAGCCTAATTCACCCCTCCACTTT	CASRPGQPNSPLHF
TRBJ1-1	NA	TRBV7-2	NA	TGTGCCAGCAGCTTACAAAGGGTCGGGAACACTGAAGCTTTCTTT	CASSLQRVGNTEAFF
TRBJ2-7	NA	TRBV4-3	TRBD2	TGCGCCAGCAGCCAAGATGTGGTAAGCGGGAGTGCCTACGAGCAGTACTTC	CASSQDVVSGSAYEQYF
TRBJ2-3	NA	TRBV5-4	TRBD2	TGTGCCAGCAGGACTAGCGGGAGTTTTGGCACAGATACGCAGTATTTT	CASRTSGSFGTDTQYF
TRBJ2-5	NA	TRBV19	NA	TGTGCCAGTAGTGGACTAGGGGGGGGGACCCAGTACTTC	CASSGLGGGTQYF
TRBJ2-3	NA	TRBV9	NA	TGTGCCAGCAGCGTAGCCGGTAGCACAGATACGCAGTATTTT	CASSVAGSTDTQYF
TRBJ2-7	NA	TRBV7-2	TRBD2	TGTGCCAGCAGCTTAGGGCTAGCGGGAGGGCCCGCTCGGGGTGAGCAGTACTTC	CASSLGLAGGPARGEQYF
TRBJ1-1	NA	TRBV28	NA	TGTGCCAGCAGTTTATCGGGGAACACTGAAGCTTTCTTT	CASSLSGNTEAFF
TRBJ1-1	NA	TRBV5-1	NA	TGCGCCAGCAGCTTGTCGGAGTTGAACACTGAAGCTTTCTTT	CASSLSELNTEAFF
TRBJ2-5	NA	TRBV7-3	NA	TGTGCCAGCAGCCCTGGTTCGTGGGGCTACCAAGAGACCCAGTACTTC	CASSPGSWGYQETQYF
TRBJ2-3	NA	TRBV4-3	TRBD1	TGCGCCAGCGGAGGGACAGGGAGCACAGATACGCAGTATTTT	CASGGTGSTDTQYF
TRBJ2-1	NA	TRBV27	NA	TGTGCCAGCAGTTTCCTAGAGGGTCTGAGCTCCTACAATGAGCAGTTCTTC	CASSFLEGLSSYNEQFF
TRBJ1-2	NA	TRBV19	NA	TGTGCCAGTACCCTACAGGGTCTGCCATTGGATAACTATGGCTACACCTTC	CASTLQGLPLDNYGYTF
TRBJ2-5	NA	TRBV12-3/TRBV12-4	NA	TGTGCCAGCGGCTACAGGGTTCAAGAGACCCAGTACTTC	CASGYRVQETQYF